Listed here are 15 T cell receptor beta chains from one sample, sequenced in a study of Graves' ophthalmopathy and Graves' hyperthyroidism. Amplification targeted the TCR beta CDR3 regions, with RNA transcripts as the source material. After a first-round RT-PCR with HTBI primers, a second-round multiplex PCR was run. TCRdb redid the calling of the multiplex PCR reads with MiXCR, one entry per CDR3 protein. The sample yields some 1.1 million distinct CDR3 sequences, less than 45% seen once. The sample was peripheral blood or thyroid tissue (not recorded which). The receptors were sampled from an adult man with Graves' hyperthyroidism.

A few counts support this clonotype. The rearrangement links TRBV6-6 to TRBJ1-1; unclear D gene. The V gene lost 5 bases and the J gene lost 7 bases, with 17 bases spanning the gap. The CDR3 spans 14 residues. Germline V gives CDR1 MNHNY, CDR2 SVGAGI (reference sequence). The CDR3 loop reads CASSEITAVFEAFF. The CDR3 bases are TGTGCCAGCAGTGAAATAACAGCCGTCTTTGAAGCTTTCTTT.

This chain links TRBV7-2 with TRBJ1-5; D gene unclear. Germline assignment: CDR1 SGHTA and CDR2 FQGNSA. There are 10 residues in the CDR3. Deletions cut 2 bases from V and 12 bases from J, with 5 bases between. The DNA for the CDR3 is TGTGCCAGCAGCTTACAGTACCAGCATTTT. This sequence encodes CASSLQYQHF.

On this clonotype itself: Germline and junction disagree at one end, which may indicate a read error. The V call is TRBV9, the J call TRBJ2-2, with 8 bases fitting TRBD2. The CDR3 runs to 18 residues. The germline gives CDR1 SGDLS, CDR2 YYNGEE. The chain's CDR3 is CASSFQVTSGGNTGDLFF. The CDR3 DNA is TGTGCCAGCAGCTTTCAGGTTACTAGCGGAGGGAACACCGGGGATCTGTTTTTT.

Ten or more counts support this clonotype. This rearrangement joins TRBV5-1 to TRBJ1-1; D unresolved. V was clipped by 3 bases and J by 6 bases, with 15 bases between them. Looked up from germline, CDR1 is SGHRS and CDR2 is YFSETQ. The CDR3 totals 14 residues. CDR3 sequence: CASSSGPLRAEAFF. The CDR3, as DNA: TGCGCCAGCAGCTCCGGGCCCCTGCGGGCTGAAGCTTTCTTT.

This clonotype was observed a handful of times. This chain connects TRBV12-3 or TRBV12-4 to TRBJ1-2, with TRBD1 as a possible D gene (5 bases). The CDR3 runs 14 residues. The V gene lost 6 bases and the J gene lost 8 bases, with 19 bases spanning the gap. The CDR3 loop reads CASSPGPGVGGYTF. DNA of the CDR3: TGTGCCAGCAGCCCGGGACCCGGGGTCGGAGGCTACACCTTC.

This clonotype was found many times. The rearrangement joins TRBV7-2 to TRBJ2-7, with TRBD1 matching 7 bases. CDR1 SGHTA and CDR2 FQGNSA come from the germline V gene. V lost 4 bases and J lost 4; bases outside the gene matches: 7. CDR3 size: 14 residues. As DNA, the CDR3 is TGTGCCAGCAGCTGGACAGGTCCACGGTACGAGCAGTACTTC. Its translation is CASSWTGPRYEQYF.

This clonotype showed up many times. The chain combines TRBV4-1 with TRBJ2-6; no clear D gene. This CDR3 has 16 amino acids. Germline CDR1 and CDR2: MGHRA and YSYEKL. V lost 3 bases to trimming and J lost 2 bases, with 11 bases between them. The CDR3 loop is CASSQGAVPGANVLTF. For the CDR3, the DNA is TGCGCCAGCAGCCAGGGTGCGGTCCCTGGGGCCAACGTCCTGACTTTC.

This clonotype was counted ten times or more. The genes are TRBV7-8 and TRBJ2-7, with a tentative D call TRBD1 (5 bases). Germline CDR1 SGHVS, CDR2 FQNEAQ. The CDR3 length is 15 residues. V was clipped by 1 base and J by 10 bases, with 20 bases between them. CDR3 coding DNA: TGTGCCAGCAGCTTAGATCCAGGGCATCTAAGAGATCAGTACTTC. It translates to CASSLDPGHLRDQYF.

This clonotype was seen many times. CDR3 in amino acids: CASSQGQGWETQYF. CDR3 nucleotides: TGTGCCAGCAGCCAAGGACAGGGCTGGGAGACCCAGTACTTC. The chain couples TRBV7-2 to TRBJ2-5; 8 nucleotides align to TRBD1. V was clipped by 5 bases and J by 5 bases; unmatched bases: 7. The CDR3 has 14 residues. Germline CDR1 SGHTA, CDR2 FQGNSA.

This clonotype was seen more than once but under ten times. J is TRBJ2-2 and V is TRBV20-1; D call uncertain. The CDR3 consists of 16 residues. Germline V gene sequence: CDR1 DFQATT, CDR2 SNEGSKA (reference sequence). V lost 0 bases to trimming and J lost 0 bases, with 11 bases between them. CDR3 residues: CSARDPDAANTGELFF. CDR3 nucleotides: TGCAGTGCTAGAGATCCGGACGCCGCGAACACCGGGGAGCTGTTTTTT.

CDR3 amino acids: CASSLGVLATDTGELFF. In DNA, the CDR3 is TGTGCCAGCAGCTTAGGAGTCCTGGCAACCGACACCGGGGAGCTGTTTTTT. The chain links TRBV7-9 to TRBJ2-2, with unresolved D. The V end was cut by 1 base, the J end by 3 bases, with 15 bases between. CDR1 and CDR2 from the germline V gene are SEHNR and FQNEAQ (reference sequence). The CDR3 spans 17 residues. Combining the CDR3 with reference TRBV7-9 and TRBJ2-2 gives the whole variable domain DTGVSQNPRHKITKRGQNVTFRCDPISEHNRLYWYRQTLGQGPEFLTYFQNEAQLEKSRLLSDRFSAERPKGSFSTLEIQRTEQGDSAMYLCASSLGVLATDTGELFFGEGSRLTVL.

This clonotype showed up many times. V usage is TRBV7-8 and J usage is TRBJ1-4; the match to TRBD1 covers 9 bases. Germline V gene sequence: CDR1 SGHVS, CDR2 FQNEAQ. The ends lost 5 bases at V and 7 bases at J; junction bases unmatched: 2. The CDR3 has 13 residues. As DNA, the CDR3 is TGTGCCAGCAGCCGGACAGGGGTTGAAAAACTGTTTTTT. Protein: CASSRTGVEKLFF.

The chain employs TRBV10-3 and TRBJ1-1; D call uncertain. The length of the CDR3 is 15 residues. The germline CDR1 and CDR2 sequences are ENHRY and SYGVKD. The V end lost 10 bases, the J end lost 1 base, and 19 bases lay between the germline ends. The CDR3 region is CASSQALVGNTEAFF. DNA for the CDR3: TGTGCCAGCAGCCAGGCCCTGGTAGGGAACACTGAAGCTTTCTTT.

The rearrangement uses TRBV20-1 and TRBJ2-5; D could derive from TRBD1 or TRBD2 (5 bases each). Germline V gives CDR1 DFQATT, CDR2 SNEGSKA (reference sequence). The CDR3 covers 13 residues. The V end lost 4 bases, the J end lost 1 base, and 10 bases lay between the germline ends. CDR3 protein: CSAIGTRQETQYF. CDR3 coding DNA: TGCAGTGCTATCGGGACCCGCCAAGAGACCCAGTACTTC.

The V gene is TRBV29-1, the J gene TRBJ2-5; 9 bases are a match to TRBD2. The germline V gene encodes CDR1 SQVTM and CDR2 ANQGSEA. V dropped 4 bases and J dropped 5; count of bases not matched to a gene: 8. The CDR3 is 14 amino acids. CDR3 loop: CSVASGTGPETQYF. The CDR3 region has the DNA TGCAGCGTTGCTAGCGGGACGGGCCCGGAGACCCAGTACTTC.